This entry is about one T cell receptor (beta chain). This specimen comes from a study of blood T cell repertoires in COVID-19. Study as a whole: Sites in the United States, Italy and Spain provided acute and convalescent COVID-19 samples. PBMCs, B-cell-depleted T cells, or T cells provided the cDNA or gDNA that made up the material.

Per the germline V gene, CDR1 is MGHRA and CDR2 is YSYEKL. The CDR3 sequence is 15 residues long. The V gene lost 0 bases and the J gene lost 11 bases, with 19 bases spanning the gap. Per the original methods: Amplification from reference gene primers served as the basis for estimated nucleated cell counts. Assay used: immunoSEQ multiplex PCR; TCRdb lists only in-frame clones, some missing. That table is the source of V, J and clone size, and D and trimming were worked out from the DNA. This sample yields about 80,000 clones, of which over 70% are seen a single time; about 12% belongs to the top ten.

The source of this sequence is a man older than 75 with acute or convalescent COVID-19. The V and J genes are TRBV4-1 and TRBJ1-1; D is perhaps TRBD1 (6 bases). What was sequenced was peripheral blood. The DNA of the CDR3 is TGCGCCAGCAGCCAAGATGGCCCCCCCAGGGGTAGGGCTTTCTTT. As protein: CASSQDGPPRGRAFF.